This T cell receptor beta chain was recorded in a study of long-term antiretroviral therapy in people with HIV. Study-wide context: It was about a decade before the 2015 immediate-ART recommendation that the earliest samples were taken.

Version v3.0 of the immunoSEQ assay was performed at survey level. Some clones are missing from TCRdb's copy, which holds only in-frame ones; the method was immunoSEQ multiplex PCR. In the table there are 30,000 to 45,000 clones, 75% to 90% of which are singletons. CDR1 is SQVTM, CDR2 ANQGSEA, per germline. Trimming took 6 bases from V and 9 from J, leaving 24 bases between them. The CDR3 loop spans 15 amino acids. The study, taken as a whole, reports: Documentation of ART adherence, viral resistance or therapy changes was absent.

About this clone: Its matching antigen is unknown.

V is TRBV29-1 and J is TRBJ2-1, with D possibly matching TRBD1 (5 bases). The material sequenced was unsorted PBMCs, taken 3.4 years after starting antiretroviral therapy. The origin of this receptor is a man aged 25 to 40 with HIV. CDR3 in DNA: TGCAGCGTAGGTTACCTGGCCGCCTCCCAGGGTGAGCAGTTCTTC. Translating it yields CSVGYLAASQGEQFF.